Listed below are T cell receptor beta chains from one sample, sequenced in a study of blood T cell repertoires in COVID-19. Libraries were prepared by immunoSEQ multiplex PCR; TCRdb keeps only in-frame clonotypes and omits some of them. The sample yields roughly 300,000 clones, roughly 87% seen once. The sequenced material came from PBMCs or T cells enriched from blood (not recorded which). The receptor source for this set is a woman in her twenties or thirties who had recovered from COVID-19. Each CDR3 is given with its conserved first and last residue. Each record gives: J gene, clone size, V gene, CDR3 protein. Only some rows state a clone size, as once, few, many or a class for expanded clones.

J gene: TRBJ1-1
clone size: once
V gene: TRBV6-2/TRBV6-3
CDR3 protein: CASSTGGRTEAFF

J gene: TRBJ1-2
clone size: .
V gene: TRBV10-2
CDR3 protein: CASSEQAAGYTF

J gene: TRBJ1-1
clone size: .
V gene: TRBV7-3
CDR3 protein: CASSSGGSTEAFF

J gene: TRBJ1-1
clone size: .
V gene: TRBV5-1
CDR3 protein: CASNPQQGLNTEAFF

J gene: TRBJ2-1
clone size: .
V gene: TRBV19
CDR3 protein: CASSRRGGRNEQFF

J gene: TRBJ2-1
clone size: few
V gene: TRBV29-1
CDR3 protein: CSVDASGAYNEQFF

J gene: TRBJ1-5
clone size: .
V gene: TRBV13
CDR3 protein: CASSLEGDQPQHF

J gene: TRBJ2-5
clone size: .
V gene: TRBV29-1
CDR3 protein: CSVVRATRETQYF

J gene: TRBJ1-2
clone size: few
V gene: TRBV19
CDR3 protein: CASSRGGYGYTF

J gene: TRBJ2-1
clone size: once
V gene: TRBV6-1
CDR3 protein: CASSESTWGGSSYNEQFF

J gene: TRBJ1-6
clone size: .
V gene: TRBV7-2
CDR3 protein: CASSQGSSYNSPLHF

J gene: TRBJ2-2
clone size: once
V gene: TRBV3-1/TRBV3-2
CDR3 protein: CASILWAGGFTGELFF

J gene: TRBJ2-7
clone size: .
V gene: TRBV3-1/TRBV3-2
CDR3 protein: CASSQPTSVPYEQYF

J gene: TRBJ1-1
clone size: .
V gene: TRBV6-5
CDR3 protein: CASRRGSAEAFF

J gene: TRBJ2-7
clone size: .
V gene: TRBV30
CDR3 protein: CAWSRGAPYEQYF

J gene: TRBJ2-5
clone size: .
V gene: TRBV7-8
CDR3 protein: CASTLLGGGQETQYF

J gene: TRBJ2-3
clone size: .
V gene: TRBV18
CDR3 protein: CASSPGQGVADTQYF

J gene: TRBJ2-7
clone size: .
V gene: TRBV5-1
CDR3 protein: CASSLARGYEQYF

J gene: TRBJ2-2
clone size: .
V gene: TRBV27
CDR3 protein: CASSFRNTGELFF

J gene: TRBJ1-2
clone size: .
V gene: TRBV3-1/TRBV3-2
CDR3 protein: CASSRRGDYGYTF

J gene: TRBJ2-3
clone size: .
V gene: TRBV7-9
CDR3 protein: CASSHKSEVDTQYF

J gene: TRBJ1-4
clone size: .
V gene: TRBV6-5
CDR3 protein: CASRVMLGASGKLFF

J gene: TRBJ1-1
clone size: .
V gene: TRBV9
CDR3 protein: CASSVAGETEAFF

J gene: TRBJ1-5
clone size: few
V gene: TRBV2
CDR3 protein: CASSDPRQPQHF